This TCR beta chain derives from a study of blood T cell repertoires in COVID-19. In the study overall: Spain, Italy and the United States supplied samples that represented acute and convalescent COVID-19.

CDR1 is SGHNT, CDR2 YYREEE, per germline (reference sequence). The CDR3 contains 17 residues. J lost 4 bases, V lost 4 bases, and 7 bases had no gene match. In the original workflow: Using reference gene primer amplification, nucleated cell counts were estimated. The method was immunoSEQ multiplex PCR; TCRdb's version includes in-frame clones alone and lacks a portion of them. That table is the source of V, J and clone size, and D and trimming were worked out from the DNA. The sample holds about 250,000 clones, approximately 90% seen once. Material: peripheral blood. The TCR sequence derives from a man aged 18 to 30 with active or convalescent COVID-19. The chain couples TRBV5-4 to TRBJ2-6; the match to TRBD2 covers 11 bases. The CDR3 loop reads CASSMGLADRGANVLTF. The CDR3 nucleotides are TGTGCCAGCAGCATGGGACTAGCGGATAGAGGGGCCAACGTCCTGACTTTC.